Shown below are 26 T cell receptor beta chains from a single sample sequenced in a study of blood T cells in healthy people across ages. The second PCR ran roughly 7 to 12 cycles with a sample-barcoded 5' primer and J-beta primers. TCRdb reprocessed the 5' RACE reads with MiXCR, giving one entry per CDR3 protein. The profile shows about 680,000 distinct CDR3 sequences, over 45% of them singletons. The sample was blood. The origin of the receptors is a woman in her sixties in good health.

V usage is TRBV11-3 and J usage is TRBJ2-5; no reliable D call. V was shortened by 5 bases and J by 1 base, with 14 bases between the two germline ends. Looked up from germline, CDR1 is SGHNT and CDR2 is YENEEA. The CDR3 sequence is 15 residues long. CDR3 sequence reads: CASSEYFGPQETQYF. CDR3 nucleotide sequence: TGTGCCAGCAGCGAGTACTTCGGACCCCAAGAGACCCAGTACTTC. Full variable domain (missing parts from reference TRBV11-3 and TRBJ2-5): EAGVVQSPRYKIIEKKQPVAFWCNPISGHNTLYWYLQNLGQGPELLIRYENEEAVDDSQLPKDRFSAERLKGVDSTLKIQPAELGDSAVYLCASSEYFGPQETQYFGPGTRLLVL.

The V call is TRBV7-3, the J call TRBJ2-2; 9 bases align to TRBD2. This CDR3 is 16 amino acids long. Looked up from germline, CDR1 is SGHTA and CDR2 is FQGTGA. The junction had 1 base not matched to a gene; V was cut back by 1 base and J by 1 base. The CDR3 protein is CASSLKAGGNTGELFF. CDR3 sequence (DNA): TGTGCCAGCAGCTTAAAAGCGGGAGGGAACACCGGGGAGCTGTTTTTT.

Worth noting for this clonotype: Given a much more abundant clone one base away, this may be a read error. The rearrangement links TRBV7-2 to TRBJ2-1, with 9 positions matching TRBD2. Germline CDR1 SGHTA, CDR2 FQGNSA. CDR3 length: 16 residues. This chain's CDR3 is CVSSLPASGNFNEQFF. The CDR3 nucleotides read TGTGTCAGCAGCTTACCGGCTAGCGGGAATTTCAATGAGCAGTTCTTC.

Details on this clonotype: Germline and junction disagree at one end, which may indicate a read error. The V gene is TRBV7-9, the J gene TRBJ2-5, with D unresolved. Germline values: CDR1 SEHNR, CDR2 FQNEAQ (reference sequence). The CDR3 contains 15 residues. DNA for the CDR3: TGTGCCAACAGCTTCGGAGTTTCCAGACAAGAGACCCAGTACTTC. Translating it yields CANSFGVSRQETQYF.

This clonotype was counted between two and nine times. The chain recombines TRBV20-1 with TRBJ2-1; 8 bases are shared with TRBD2. This CDR3 has 17 residues. With 0 bases clipped from V and 3 bases from J, the junction kept 10 bases outside the gene matches. Germline V gene lookup returns CDR1 DFQATT and CDR2 SNEGSKA (reference sequence). As DNA, the CDR3 is TGCAGTGCTAGAGATCTCCCTAGCGGGCCCATCTACAATGAGCAGTTCTTC. Translation gives CSARDLPSGPIYNEQFF.

Concerning this clonotype: A much bigger clone sits one base away, suggesting this may be a read error. V is TRBV6-6 and J is TRBJ1-1; D gene uncertain. V was shortened by 6 bases and J by 6 bases, with 14 bases between the two germline ends. The CDR3 is 13 residues long. Per the germline V gene, CDR1 is MNHNY and CDR2 is SVGAGI (reference sequence). CDR3 loop: CASSVVSSAEAFF. The CDR3 DNA is TGTGCCAGCAGCGTTGTTTCTTCCGCTGAAGCTTTCTTT.

This clonotype showed up just a few times. J is TRBJ2-3 and V is TRBV4-3; 10 nucleotides align to TRBD2. Trimming removed 4 bases from V and 6 bases from J; junction bases left unmatched: 10. The CDR3 covers 16 residues. The germline CDR1 and CDR2 sequences are LGHNA and YSLEER. CDR3 region: CASSPSLAGAFDTQYF. DNA of the CDR3: TGCGCCAGCAGCCCGTCTCTAGCGGGAGCTTTTGATACGCAGTATTTT.

This clonotype was seen only a few times. The chain joins TRBV28 to TRBJ2-4; the D gene could be TRBD1 or TRBD2 (5 bases each). The better agreement between TRBJ2-7 and the DNA end casts doubt on the J call. Germline V lookup: CDR1 MDHEN, CDR2 SYDVKM. The CDR3 runs 12 residues. The CDR3 protein is CASRGRTYEQYF. For the CDR3, the DNA is TGTGCCAGCCGGGGCAGAACCTACGAGCAGTACTTC.

J is TRBJ2-3 and V is TRBV20-1; 7 nucleotides agree with TRBD1. V shed 7 bases, J shed 0 bases, and the junction held 19 bases outside the gene matches. The CDR3 is 18 amino acids. Per germline, CDR1 DFQATT and CDR2 SNEGSKA (reference sequence). The CDR3 nucleotides read TGCAGTGTTTCATGGACAGGACGAAACCTCCCCAGCACAGATACGCAGTATTTT. Translating it yields CSVSWTGRNLPSTDTQYF.

The rearrangement joins TRBV2 to TRBJ1-1; no clear D gene. Germline V lookup: CDR1 SNHLY, CDR2 FYNNEI. The CDR3 is made up of 12 amino acids. V lost 7 bases to trimming and J lost 11 bases, with 17 bases between them. CDR3 protein: CASKHGPSRAFF. The CDR3 DNA reads TGTGCCAGCAAGCACGGGCCAAGCCGCGCTTTCTTT. Using reference TRBV2 and TRBJ1-1 for the parts outside the CDR3, the full variable domain is EPEVTQTPSHQVTQMGQEVILRCVPISNHLYFYWYRQILGQKVEFLVSFYNNEISEKSEIFDDQFSVERPDGSNFTLKIRSTKLEDSAMYFCASKHGPSRAFFGQGTRLTVV.

This clonotype was observed a few times. A much more abundant neighbour one base away suggests this may be a read error. The chain recombines TRBV7-2 with TRBJ2-5; possibly TRBD2 for D (5 bases). This CDR3 region has 14 residues. V gave up 2 bases and J gave up 11 bases, with 18 bases separating them. The germline CDR1 and CDR2 sequences are SGHTA and FQGNSA. The CDR3 DNA reads as TGTGCCAGCAGCTTACAGCTCCGGGGTGATGAGCAGTACTTC. Amino acids: CASSLQLRGDEQYF.

The V call is TRBV11-3, the J call TRBJ2-3; TRBD2 matches at 16 bases. With 5 bases clipped from V and 4 bases from J, the junction kept 6 bases outside the gene matches. The CDR3 is made up of 17 amino acids. The V gene's germline CDR1 is SGHNT and CDR2 YENEEA. Here the CDR3 reads CASSIGTSGRASDTQYF. CDR3 sequence (DNA): TGTGCCAGCAGCATCGGGACTAGCGGGAGGGCCTCAGATACGCAGTATTTT.

This clonotype was picked up a small number of times. CDR3 nucleotide sequence: TGCGCCAGCAGCGCGGGAAGGGCGGCCGAGCAGTACTTC. Residues: CASSAGRAAEQYF. The chain is built from TRBV5-1 and TRBJ2-4; TRBD2 might be the D (6 bases). The J call is doubtful: the DNA matches TRBJ2-7 better. The length of the CDR3 is 13 residues. The germline gives CDR1 SGHRS, CDR2 YFSETQ.

J is TRBJ2-3 and V is TRBV3-1; TRBD2 is a possible D gene (5 bases). Germline CDR1 LGHDT, CDR2 YNNKEL (reference sequence). V lost 1 base to trimming and J lost 0 bases, with 8 bases between them. CDR3 length: 15 amino acids. CDR3 DNA sequence: TGTGCCAGCAGCCAAGTGGGCGGGAGCACAGATACGCAGTATTTT. It encodes CASSQVGGSTDTQYF.

This clonotype came up once. The CDR3 DNA reads as TGTGCCAGTATTGGGGGGAGGGCCTCAGATACGCAGTATTTT. Encoded protein: CASIGGRASDTQYF. The chain couples TRBV6-2 or TRBV6-3 to TRBJ2-3, with TRBD2 identical over 7 bases. The germline CDR1 and CDR2 sequences are MNHEY and SVGEGT. CDR3 length equals 14 residues. The junction had 10 bases not matched to a gene; V was cut back by 9 bases and J by 4 bases.

The chain carries TRBV29-1 and TRBJ1-4; D gene ambiguous. Trimming cost V 4 bases and J 5 bases, with 8 bases left between them. The CDR3 runs to 12 residues. Germline V CDR1 and CDR2: SQVTM, ANQGSEA. DNA of the CDR3: TGCAGCGTTGTCGGGCACAATGAAAAACTGTTTTTT. Its translation: CSVVGHNEKLFF.

There are a few counts of this clonotype. The chain combines TRBV9 with TRBJ2-5, with a weak D call TRBD2 (5 bases). Looked up from germline, CDR1 is SGDLS and CDR2 is YYNGEE. V shed 0 bases and J shed 2 bases, with 8 bases lying between them. The CDR3 has 14 residues. Here the CDR3 reads CASSVARGQETQYF. The CDR3 region has the DNA TGTGCCAGCAGCGTAGCTAGAGGGCAAGAGACCCAGTACTTC.

The rearrangement uses TRBV7-6 and TRBJ1-6; TRBD1 aligns across 9 bases. V was clipped by 5 bases and J by 10 bases; unmatched bases: 6. The germline V gene has CDR1 SGHVS and CDR2 FNYEAQ. This CDR3 is built from 14 residues. CDR3 amino acids: CASSPRTGDSPLHF. CDR3 nucleotide sequence: TGTGCCAGCAGCCCAAGGACAGGGGACTCACCCCTCCACTTT.

The chain employs TRBV20-1 and TRBJ2-7; the D is unclear. This CDR3 comprises 12 residues. Germline CDR1 reads DFQATT; CDR2 reads SNEGSKA (reference sequence). The CDR3 loop reads CSQADRTYEQYF. The CDR3 DNA reads TGCAGCCAGGCCGATAGGACCTACGAGCAGTACTTC.

V and J are TRBV10-2 and TRBJ2-5; D gene uncertain. The CDR3 loop spans 15 amino acids. Germline V gives CDR1 WSHSY, CDR2 SAAADI. Trimming removed 4 bases at V and 1 base at J, with 13 bases between. The CDR3 loop is CASSVRQRFQETQYF. CDR3 sequence (DNA): TGCGCCAGCAGTGTGCGCCAGAGATTCCAAGAGACCCAGTACTTC.

In its sample, this clonotype was seen a few times. The genes are TRBV5-1 and TRBJ2-3, with 12 bases that match TRBD2. The CDR3 sequence is 17 residues long. Trimming removed 0 bases from V and 4 bases from J; junction bases left unmatched: 6. Germline lookup yields CDR1 SGHRS and CDR2 YFSETQ. The CDR3 reads CASSLELAGGTADTQYF. In nucleotides, the CDR3 is TGCGCCAGCAGCTTGGAGCTAGCGGGAGGGACGGCAGATACGCAGTATTTT.

For this clonotype: A much larger clone lies a single base off, so this may be a read error. The chain uses TRBV5-1 and TRBJ2-7, with 9 bases lining up with TRBD2. This CDR3 has 16 amino acids. Germline V gene lookup returns CDR1 SGHRS and CDR2 YFSETQ. The CDR3 sequence: CASSPRGLAGSYDQYF. In DNA form, the CDR3 reads TGCGCCAGCAGCCCGCGGGGACTAGCAGGCTCCTACGATCAGTACTTC.

This sequence joins TRBV6-6 and TRBJ2-2, with a possible D match to TRBD2 (7 bases). CDR1 and CDR2 from the germline V gene are MNHNY and SVGAGI (reference sequence). V was trimmed by 2 bases and J by 2 bases, leaving 15 bases between them. The CDR3 covers 17 residues. The CDR3 loop is CASSYGRGRANTGELFF. The CDR3 DNA follows: TGTGCCAGCAGTTACGGGAGGGGGAGGGCCAACACCGGGGAGCTGTTTTTT.

This clonotype has only a few counts. J is TRBJ2-3 and V is TRBV29-1, with D hard to call. Trimming removed 3 bases from V and 2 bases from J, with 6 bases in between. The CDR3 has 12 amino acids. CDR1 SQVTM and CDR2 ANQGSEA come from the germline V gene. CDR3 bases: TGCAGCGTTGACACAGACACAGATACGCAGTATTTT. Amino acids: CSVDTDTDTQYF.

This clonotype appeared a few times. The V and J genes are TRBV10-3 and TRBJ2-7; D not certain. V was cut by 10 bases and J by 1 base, with 14 bases left in between. From germline, CDR1 is ENHRY and CDR2 SYGVKD. The CDR3 totals 13 residues. DNA of the CDR3: TGTGCCACCTTAGCTGGATTTTCCTACGAGCAGTACTTC. This encodes CATLAGFSYEQYF.

J is TRBJ1-2 and V is TRBV2; 7 nucleotides align to TRBD1. The CDR3 totals 13 residues. CDR1 is SNHLY and CDR2 is FYNNEI in the germline V gene. V shed 7 bases, J shed 4 bases, and the junction held 6 bases outside the gene matches. The CDR3 DNA is TGTGCCAGCACCGAAGGGACAGCCTATGGCTACACCTTC. Its translation is CASTEGTAYGYTF.